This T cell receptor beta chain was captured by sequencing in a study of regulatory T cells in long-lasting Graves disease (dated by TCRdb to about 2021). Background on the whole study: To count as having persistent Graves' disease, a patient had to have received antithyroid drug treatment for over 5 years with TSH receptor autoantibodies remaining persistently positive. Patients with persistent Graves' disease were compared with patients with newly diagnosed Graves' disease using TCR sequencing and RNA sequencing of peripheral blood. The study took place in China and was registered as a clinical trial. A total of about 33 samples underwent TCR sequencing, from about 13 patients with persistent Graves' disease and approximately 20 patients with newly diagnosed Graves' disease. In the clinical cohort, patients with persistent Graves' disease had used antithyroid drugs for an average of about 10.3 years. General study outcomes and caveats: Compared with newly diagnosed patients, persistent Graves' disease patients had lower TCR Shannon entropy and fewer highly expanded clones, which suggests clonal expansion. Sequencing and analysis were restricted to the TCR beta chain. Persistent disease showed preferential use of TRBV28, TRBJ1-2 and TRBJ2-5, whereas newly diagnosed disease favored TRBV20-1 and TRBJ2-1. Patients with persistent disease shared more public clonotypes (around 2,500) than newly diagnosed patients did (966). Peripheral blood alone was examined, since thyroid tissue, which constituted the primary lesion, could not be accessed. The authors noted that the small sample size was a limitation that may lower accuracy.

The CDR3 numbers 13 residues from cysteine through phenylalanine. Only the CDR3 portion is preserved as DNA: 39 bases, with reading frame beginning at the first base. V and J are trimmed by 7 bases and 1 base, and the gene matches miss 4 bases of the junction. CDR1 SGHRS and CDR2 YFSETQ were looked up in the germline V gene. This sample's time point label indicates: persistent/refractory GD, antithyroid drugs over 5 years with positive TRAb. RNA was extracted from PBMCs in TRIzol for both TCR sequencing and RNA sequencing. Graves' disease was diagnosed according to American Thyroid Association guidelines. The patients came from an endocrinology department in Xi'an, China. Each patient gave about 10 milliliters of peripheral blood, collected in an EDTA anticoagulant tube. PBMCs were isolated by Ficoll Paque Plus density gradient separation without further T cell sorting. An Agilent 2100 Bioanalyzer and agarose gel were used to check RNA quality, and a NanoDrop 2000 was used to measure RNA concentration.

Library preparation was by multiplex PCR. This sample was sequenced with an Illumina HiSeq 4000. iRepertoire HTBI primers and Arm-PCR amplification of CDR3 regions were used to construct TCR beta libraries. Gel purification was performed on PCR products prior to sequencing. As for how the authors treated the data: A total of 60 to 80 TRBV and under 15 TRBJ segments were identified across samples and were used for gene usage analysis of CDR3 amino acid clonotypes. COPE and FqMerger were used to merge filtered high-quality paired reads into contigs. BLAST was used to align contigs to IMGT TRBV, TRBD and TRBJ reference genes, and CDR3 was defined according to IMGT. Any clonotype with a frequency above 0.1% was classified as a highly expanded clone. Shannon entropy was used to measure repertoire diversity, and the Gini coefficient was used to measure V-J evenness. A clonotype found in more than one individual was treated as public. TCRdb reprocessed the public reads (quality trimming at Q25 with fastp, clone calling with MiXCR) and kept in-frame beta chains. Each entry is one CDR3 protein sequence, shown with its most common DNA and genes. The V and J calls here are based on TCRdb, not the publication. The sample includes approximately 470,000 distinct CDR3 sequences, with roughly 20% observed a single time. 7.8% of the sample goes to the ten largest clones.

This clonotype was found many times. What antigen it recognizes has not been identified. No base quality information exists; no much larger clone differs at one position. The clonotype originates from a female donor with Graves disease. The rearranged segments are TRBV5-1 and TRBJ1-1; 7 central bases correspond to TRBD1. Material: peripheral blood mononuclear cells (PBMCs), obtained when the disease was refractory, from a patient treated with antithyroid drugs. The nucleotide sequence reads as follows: TGCGCCAGCGGCAGGGGGGGGAACACTGAAGCTTTCTTT. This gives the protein CASGRGGNTEAFF.